Listed here are 18 T cell receptor beta chains from one sample, sequenced in a study of cytomegalovirus exposure and HLA in healthy donors. The PCR ran on 60 Vbeta and 13 Jbeta primers. Some clones are missing from TCRdb's copy, which holds only in-frame ones; the method was immunoSEQ multiplex PCR. The sample consists of roughly 170,000 clones, 80% of them appearing once. Sequences were obtained from PBMCs. The receptors shown here come from a man under 40 in good health and CMV-seropositive.

The chain links TRBV6-6 to TRBJ1-6, with 7 positions matching TRBD1. Per germline, CDR1 MNHNY and CDR2 SVGAGI (reference sequence). V lost 0 bases to trimming and J lost 12 bases; unmatched junction nucleotides: 11. The CDR3 has 16 residues. The CDR3 spells CASSYSVAGGELPLHF. The CDR3, as DNA: TGTGCCAGCAGTTACTCGGTGGCAGGGGGTGAGTTACCCCTCCACTTT.

This clone was seen only once. This chain connects TRBV2 to TRBJ2-1; 7 bases map to TRBD2. The CDR3 consists of 16 residues. Germline V CDR1 and CDR2: SNHLY, FYNNEI. After removal of 1 base from V and 8 bases from J, the junction contained 11 bases not matched to a gene. In nucleotides, the CDR3 is TGTGCCAGCAGTGAAGAGGTTGCGGGAGTAGGAGATGAGCAGTTCTTC. Its protein product is CASSEEVAGVGDEQFF.

V and J are TRBV29-1 and TRBJ2-7; no clear D. The CDR3 is made up of 12 amino acids. In germline, CDR1 is SQVTM, CDR2 ANQGSEA. The V end lost 4 bases, the J end lost 2 bases, and 9 bases lay between the germline ends. The CDR3 here is CSVGLIPYEQYF. In DNA form, the CDR3 reads TGCAGCGTTGGACTGATCCCCTACGAGCAGTACTTC.

The V gene is TRBV14, the J gene TRBJ1-3; 9 nucleotides match TRBD1. Germline loops: CDR1 SGHDN, CDR2 FVKESK. CDR3 length equals 22 residues. The J segment lost 0 bases and the V segment lost 4 bases, leaving 22 bases of the junction unmatched. DNA for the CDR3: TGTGCCAGCAGCCCCTACCGAAGGGACAGGGTAATAAACTTGAGCTCTGGAAACACCATATATTTT. It is translated as CASSPYRRDRVINLSSGNTIYF.

V usage is TRBV7-9 and J usage is TRBJ2-7; perhaps TRBD2 as D (6 bases). V was shortened by 3 bases and J by 0 bases, with 9 bases between the two germline ends. The CDR3 runs to 14 residues. Germline V CDR1 and CDR2: SEHNR, FQNEAQ (reference sequence). The CDR3 reads CASSLVADSYEQYF. The DNA for the CDR3 is TGTGCCAGCAGCTTGGTAGCGGACTCCTACGAGCAGTACTTC.

This clone was counted a few times. The gene calls are TRBV7-7 and TRBJ2-1, with D possibly being TRBD2 (6 bases). Germline loops: CDR1 SSHAT, CDR2 FNYEAQ (reference sequence). The CDR3 is 13 amino acids. The germline V and J ends were trimmed by 5 bases and 4 bases, with 9 bases remaining between them. The CDR3 region is CASSRDLYNEQFF. In DNA form, the CDR3 reads TGTGCCAGCAGCCGGGACTTGTACAATGAGCAGTTCTTC.

The chain joins TRBV7-3 to TRBJ2-1; TRBD2 agrees at 14 bases. This CDR3 has 17 amino acids. The ends lost 5 bases at V and 7 bases at J; junction bases unmatched: 10. Germline V CDR1 and CDR2: SGHTA, FQGTGA. CDR3 DNA sequence: TGTGCCAGCAGCCCCAAGGGACTAGCGGGAGTGCAGAATGAGCAGTTCTTC. It codes for CASSPKGLAGVQNEQFF.

The rearrangement joins TRBV6-1 to TRBJ2-7, with no clear D. The germline CDR1 and CDR2 sequences are MNHNS and SASEGT. The CDR3 totals 10 residues. V was shortened by 9 bases and J by 3 bases, with 6 bases between the two germline ends. DNA of the CDR3: TGTGCCAGTTGGAGCTACGAGCAGTACTTC. It yields the protein CASWSYEQYF.

The rearrangement joins TRBV29-1 to TRBJ2-7; a possible D gene is TRBD2 (5 bases). This CDR3 contains 12 residues. V lost 2 bases and J lost 5, with 10 bases in between. Germline V gene data show CDR1 as SQVTM and CDR2 as ANQGSEA. The CDR3 nucleotides are TGCAGCGTTGAACTCGGAGGCCACGAGCAGTACTTC. Residues: CSVELGGHEQYF.

The V call is TRBV7-2, the J call TRBJ2-1, with D perhaps matching TRBD2 (6 bases). This CDR3 has 13 residues. CDR1 is SGHTA and CDR2 is FQGNSA in the germline V gene. V was pared by 5 bases and J by 6 bases, with 11 bases between. The DNA of the CDR3 is TGTGCCAGCAGCCTTCGGAGGGGCAATGAGCAGTTCTTC. It yields the protein CASSLRRGNEQFF.

This chain connects TRBV29-1 to TRBJ2-1, with a possible D match to TRBD2 (7 bases). Germline loops: CDR1 SQVTM, CDR2 ANQGSEA. Trimming cost V 3 bases and J 0 bases, with 21 bases left between them. The CDR3 contains 18 residues. The CDR3: CSVDPYTHRGASYNEQFF. The CDR3 coding sequence is TGCAGCGTTGATCCCTACACCCATCGGGGGGCCTCCTACAATGAGCAGTTCTTC.

The chain employs TRBV12-5 and TRBJ2-3; no definite D call. Germline-derived CDR1 and CDR2 are LGHNT and FRNRAP. CDR3 length: 16 amino acids. V lost 0 bases to trimming and J lost 1 base, with 11 bases between them. Here the CDR3 DNA reads TGTGCTAGTGGTTTGGTTCCCTTAACGGGCACAGATACGCAGTATTTT. Protein sequence: CASGLVPLTGTDTQYF.

This clone is a singleton in its sample. The chain uses TRBV11-3 and TRBJ2-7, with D possibly being TRBD1 (6 bases). V lost 5 bases to trimming and J lost 1 base, with 9 bases between them. In germline, CDR1 is SGHNT, CDR2 YENEEA. The CDR3 contains 13 residues. This CDR3 reads CASSRGGSYEQYF. CDR3 bases: TGTGCCAGCAGCCGAGGGGGTTCCTACGAGCAGTACTTC.

The V call is TRBV4-1, the J call TRBJ2-7; D is possibly TRBD1 (6 bases). Germline-derived CDR1 and CDR2 are MGHRA and YSYEKL. The CDR3 length is 14 residues. V lost 0 bases and J 4 bases, leaving 10 bases between the germline ends. CDR3 region: CASSQEGQLYEQYF. DNA of the CDR3: TGCGCCAGCAGCCAAGAGGGACAACTTTACGAGCAGTACTTC.

The V and J genes are TRBV6-4 and TRBJ2-3, with 7 bases fitting TRBD2. Trimming removed 5 bases from V and 4 bases from J; junction bases left unmatched: 9. Germline CDR1 reads MRHNA; CDR2 reads SNTAGT. This CDR3 is built from 15 residues. The CDR3 DNA is TGTGCCAGCAGTCCCGCGGGGGTAAGGGCAGATACGCAGTATTTT. Translation gives CASSPAGVRADTQYF.

The chain employs TRBV19 and TRBJ1-5; 11 positions agree with TRBD1. The CDR3 consists of 17 residues. Germline V gene sequence: CDR1 LNHDA, CDR2 SQIVND (reference sequence). V lost 6 bases to trimming and J lost 1 base; unmatched junction nucleotides: 8. CDR3 residues: CASSLTRDRGSNQPQHF. The CDR3, as DNA: TGTGCCAGTAGCTTAACCCGGGACAGGGGGAGCAATCAGCCCCAGCATTTT.

Only a few counts were recorded for this clone. This chain links TRBV2 with TRBJ1-2; D call uncertain. CDR1 is SNHLY, CDR2 FYNNEI, per germline. Trimming removed 6 bases at V and 1 base at J, with 15 bases between. This CDR3 spans 15 amino acids. In DNA form, the CDR3 reads TGTGCCAGCAGAGCGTCCAAGGCGGATAACTATGGCTACACCTTC. This gives the protein CASRASKADNYGYTF.

The rearrangement uses TRBV19 and TRBJ2-2; 9 bases match TRBD2. J gave up 10 bases and V 7 bases, and 13 bases lay outside the gene matches. The CDR3 has 15 amino acids. CDR1 is LNHDA, CDR2 SQIVND, per germline (reference sequence). For the CDR3, the DNA is TGTGCCAGTATGCTAGTAGGACTAGCGCTTCCGGAGCTGTTTTTT. Amino acids: CASMLVGLALPELFF.